This TCR beta chain was recovered during a study of T cell changes during pregnancy in multiple sclerosis. This CDR3 has 14 residues. Germline-derived CDR1 and CDR2 are MNHEY and SMNVEV (reference sequence). The trim removed 5 bases at V and 4 bases at J, leaving 4 bases unmatched. Some clones are missing from TCRdb's copy, which holds only in-frame ones; the method was immunoSEQ multiplex PCR. The sample lists tens of thousands of clones; more than 85% were seen once. The chain carries TRBV27 and TRBJ2-7, with 11 bases fitting TRBD1. The source is a female donor in good health, enrolled as a control in a pregnancy study. Sequencing used CD4+ T cells from peripheral blood mononuclear cells, obtained after pregnancy. CDR3 coding DNA: TGTGCCAGCAGTAAAGGGGACAGGGGGTACGAGCAGTACTTC. The encoded protein is CASSKGDRGYEQYF.